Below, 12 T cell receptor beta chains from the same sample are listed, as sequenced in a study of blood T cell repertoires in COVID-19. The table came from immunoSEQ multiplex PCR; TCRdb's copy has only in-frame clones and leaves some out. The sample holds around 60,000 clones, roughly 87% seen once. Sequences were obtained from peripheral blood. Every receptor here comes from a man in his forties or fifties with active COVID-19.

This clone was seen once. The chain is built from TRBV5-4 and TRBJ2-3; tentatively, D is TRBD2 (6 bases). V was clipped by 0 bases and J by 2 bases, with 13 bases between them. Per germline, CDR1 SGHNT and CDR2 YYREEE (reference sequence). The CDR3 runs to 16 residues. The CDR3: CASSLAGGAVTDTQYF. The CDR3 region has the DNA TGTGCCAGCAGCTTGGCCGGGGGAGCTGTCACAGATACGCAGTATTTT.

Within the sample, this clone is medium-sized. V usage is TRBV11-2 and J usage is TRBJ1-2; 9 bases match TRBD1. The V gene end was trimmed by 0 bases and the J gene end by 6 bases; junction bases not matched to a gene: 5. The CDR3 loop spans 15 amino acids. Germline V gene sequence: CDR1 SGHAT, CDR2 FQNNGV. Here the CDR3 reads CASSLDVTGGDGYTF. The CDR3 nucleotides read TGTGCCAGCAGCTTAGACGTGACAGGGGGGGATGGCTACACCTTC.

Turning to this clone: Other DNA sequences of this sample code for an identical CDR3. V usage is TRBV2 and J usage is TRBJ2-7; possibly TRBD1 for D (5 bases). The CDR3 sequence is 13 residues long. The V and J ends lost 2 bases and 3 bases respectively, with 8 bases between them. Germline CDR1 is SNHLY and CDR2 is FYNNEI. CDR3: CASSEHQGYEQYF. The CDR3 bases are TGTGCCAGCAGTGAACATCAGGGCTACGAGCAGTACTTC.

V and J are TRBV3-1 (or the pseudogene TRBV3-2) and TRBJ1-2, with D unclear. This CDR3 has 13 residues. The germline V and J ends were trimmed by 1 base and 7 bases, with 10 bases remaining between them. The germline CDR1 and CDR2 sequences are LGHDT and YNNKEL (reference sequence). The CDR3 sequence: CASSQVGGFGYTF. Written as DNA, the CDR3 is TGTGCCAGCAGCCAAGTTGGAGGGTTTGGCTACACCTTC.

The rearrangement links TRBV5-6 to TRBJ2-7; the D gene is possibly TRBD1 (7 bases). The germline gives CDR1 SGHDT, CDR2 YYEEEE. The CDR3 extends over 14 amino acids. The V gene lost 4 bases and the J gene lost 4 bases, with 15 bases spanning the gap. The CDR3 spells CASSLRQGGYEQYF. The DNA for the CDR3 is TGTGCCAGCAGCCTGAGGCAGGGGGGTTACGAGCAGTACTTC. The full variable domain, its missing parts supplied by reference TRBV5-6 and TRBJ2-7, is DAGVTQSPTHLIKTRGQQVTLRCSPKSGHDTVSWYQQALGQGPQFIFQYYEEEERQRGNFPDRFSGHQFPNYSSELNVNALLLGDSALYLCASSLRQGGYEQYFGPGTRLTVT.

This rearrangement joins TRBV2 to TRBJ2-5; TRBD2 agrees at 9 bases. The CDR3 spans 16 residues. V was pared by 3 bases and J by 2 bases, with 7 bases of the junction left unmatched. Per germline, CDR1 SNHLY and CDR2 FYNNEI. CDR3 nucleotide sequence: TGTGCCAGCAGTGAGGCTAGCGGGGCTTTTCAAGAGACCCAGTACTTC. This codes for CASSEASGAFQETQYF.

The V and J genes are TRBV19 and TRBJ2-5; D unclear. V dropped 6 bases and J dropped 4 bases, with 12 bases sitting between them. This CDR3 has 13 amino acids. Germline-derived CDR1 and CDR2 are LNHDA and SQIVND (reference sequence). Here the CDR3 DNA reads TGTGCCAGTAGCCCATCGCAGGCAGAGACCCAGTACTTC. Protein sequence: CASSPSQAETQYF.

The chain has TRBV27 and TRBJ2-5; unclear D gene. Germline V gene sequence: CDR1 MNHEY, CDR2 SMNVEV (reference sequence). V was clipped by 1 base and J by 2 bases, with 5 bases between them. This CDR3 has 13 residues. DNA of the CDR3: TGTGCCAGCAGTTTATACAGACAAGAGACCCAGTACTTC. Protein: CASSLYRQETQYF.

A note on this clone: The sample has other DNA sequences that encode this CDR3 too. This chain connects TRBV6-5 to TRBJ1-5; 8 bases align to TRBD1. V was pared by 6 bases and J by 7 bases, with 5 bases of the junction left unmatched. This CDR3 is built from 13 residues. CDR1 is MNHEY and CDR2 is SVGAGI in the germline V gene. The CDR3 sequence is CASSRGQRQPQHF. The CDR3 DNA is TGTGCCAGCAGCAGGGGGCAGAGGCAGCCCCAGCATTTT.

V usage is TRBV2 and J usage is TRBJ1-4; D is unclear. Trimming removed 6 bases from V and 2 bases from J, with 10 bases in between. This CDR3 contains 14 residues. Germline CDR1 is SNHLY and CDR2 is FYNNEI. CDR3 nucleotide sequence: TGTGCCAGCAGGGCAGACGGGACTAATGAAAAACTGTTTTTT. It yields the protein CASRADGTNEKLFF.

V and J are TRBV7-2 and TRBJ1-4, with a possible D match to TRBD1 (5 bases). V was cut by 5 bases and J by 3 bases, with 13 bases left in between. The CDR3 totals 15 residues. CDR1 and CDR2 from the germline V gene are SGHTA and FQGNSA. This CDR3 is CASSPVTASNEKLFF. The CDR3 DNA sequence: TGTGCCAGCAGCCCCGTGACAGCATCTAATGAAAAACTGTTTTTT.

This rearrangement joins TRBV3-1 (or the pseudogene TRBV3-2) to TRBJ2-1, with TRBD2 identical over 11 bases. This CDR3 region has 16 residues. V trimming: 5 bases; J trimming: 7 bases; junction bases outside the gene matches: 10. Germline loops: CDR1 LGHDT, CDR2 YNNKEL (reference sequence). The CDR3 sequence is CASSAPLAGGRNEQFF. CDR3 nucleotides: TGTGCCAGCAGCGCCCCTCTAGCGGGGGGTAGGAATGAGCAGTTCTTC.